The entry below gives a single T cell receptor beta chain sequence along with its context. CDR3 length: 15 amino acids. Per germline, CDR1 SGHTA and CDR2 FQGNSA. Trimming removed 3 bases from V and 7 bases from J, with 16 bases in between. The data are from a study of blood T cell repertoires in COVID-19. Repertoires were generated with immunoSEQ multiplex PCR, while TCRdb's copy carries only in-frame clones and drops some. Of more than 200,000 clones listed, around 84% were seen once; the top ten hold roughly 1.6%. The TCR was taken from a woman aged 45 to 65 who had recovered from COVID-19. The V gene is TRBV7-2, the J gene TRBJ2-1; a weak D match, TRBD2 (6 bases). Input material: PBMCs or T cells enriched from blood (not recorded which). The CDR3 loop is CASSLAGTWNNEQFF. For the CDR3, the DNA is TGTGCCAGCAGCTTGGCCGGGACTTGGAATAATGAGCAGTTCTTC.